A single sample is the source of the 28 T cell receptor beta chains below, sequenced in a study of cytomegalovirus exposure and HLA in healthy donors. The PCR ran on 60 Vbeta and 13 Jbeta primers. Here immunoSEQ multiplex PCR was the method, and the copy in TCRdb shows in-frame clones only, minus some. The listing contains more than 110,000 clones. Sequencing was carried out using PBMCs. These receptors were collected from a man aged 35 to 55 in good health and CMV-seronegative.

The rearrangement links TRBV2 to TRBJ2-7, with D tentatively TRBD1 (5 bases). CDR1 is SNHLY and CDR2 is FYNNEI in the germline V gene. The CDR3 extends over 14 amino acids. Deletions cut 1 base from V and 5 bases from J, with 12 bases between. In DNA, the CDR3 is TGTGCCAGCAGTGAAGGGCAGGGCTTCCACGAGCAGTACTTC. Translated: CASSEGQGFHEQYF.

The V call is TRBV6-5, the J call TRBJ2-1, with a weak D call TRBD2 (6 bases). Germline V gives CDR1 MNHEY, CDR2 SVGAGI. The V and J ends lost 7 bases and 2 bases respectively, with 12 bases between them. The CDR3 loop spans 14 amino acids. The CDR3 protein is CASTSGGPYNEQFF. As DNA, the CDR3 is TGTGCCAGCACCTCCGGGGGACCCTACAATGAGCAGTTCTTC.

The CDR3: CASTRTGLGTGELFF. The CDR3 DNA is TGCGCCAGCACCCGGACAGGGCTGGGCACCGGGGAGCTGTTTTTT. The rearrangement uses TRBV5-1 and TRBJ2-2, with 8 bases lining up with TRBD1. This CDR3 region has 15 residues. Germline V lookup: CDR1 SGHRS, CDR2 YFSETQ. V lost 6 bases to trimming and J lost 4 bases; unmatched junction nucleotides: 8.

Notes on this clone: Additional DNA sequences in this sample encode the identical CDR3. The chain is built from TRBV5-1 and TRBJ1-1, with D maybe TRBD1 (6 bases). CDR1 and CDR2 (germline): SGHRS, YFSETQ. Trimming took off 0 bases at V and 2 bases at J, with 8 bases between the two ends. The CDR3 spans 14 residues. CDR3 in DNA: TGCGCCAGCAGCTTGGGACAGGCCAACACTGAAGCTTTCTTT. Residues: CASSLGQANTEAFF.

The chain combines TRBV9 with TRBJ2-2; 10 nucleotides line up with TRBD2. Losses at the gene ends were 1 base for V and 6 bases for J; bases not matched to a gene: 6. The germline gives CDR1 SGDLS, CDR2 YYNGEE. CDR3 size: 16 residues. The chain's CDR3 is CASSVLAGAFSGELFF. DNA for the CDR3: TGTGCCAGCAGCGTACTAGCGGGGGCCTTCTCCGGGGAGCTGTTTTTT. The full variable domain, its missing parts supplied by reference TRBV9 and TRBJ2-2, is DSGVTQTPKHLITATGQRVTLRCSPRSGDLSVYWYQQSLDQGLQFLIQYYNGEERAKGNILERFSAQQFPDLHSELNLSSLELGDSALYFCASSVLAGAFSGELFFGEGSRLTVL.

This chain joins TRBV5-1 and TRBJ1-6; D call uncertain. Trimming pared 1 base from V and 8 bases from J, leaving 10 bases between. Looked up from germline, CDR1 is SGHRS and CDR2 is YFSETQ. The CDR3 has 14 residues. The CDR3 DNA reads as TGCGCCAGCAGCTTGCAAGCATCTGATTCACCCCTCCACTTT. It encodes CASSLQASDSPLHF. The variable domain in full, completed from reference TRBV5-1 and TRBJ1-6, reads KAGVTQTPRYLIKTRGQQVTLSCSPISGHRSVSWYQQTPGQGLQFLFEYFSETQRNKGNFPGRFSGRQFSNSRSEMNVSTLELGDSALYLCASSLQASDSPLHFGNGTRLTVT.

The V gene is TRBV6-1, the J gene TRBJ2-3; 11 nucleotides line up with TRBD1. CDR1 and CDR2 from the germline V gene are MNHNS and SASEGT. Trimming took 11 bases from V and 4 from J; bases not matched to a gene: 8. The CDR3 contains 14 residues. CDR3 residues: CAARTGGASDTQYF. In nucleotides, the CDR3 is TGTGCCGCCAGGACAGGGGGCGCCTCAGATACGCAGTATTTT.

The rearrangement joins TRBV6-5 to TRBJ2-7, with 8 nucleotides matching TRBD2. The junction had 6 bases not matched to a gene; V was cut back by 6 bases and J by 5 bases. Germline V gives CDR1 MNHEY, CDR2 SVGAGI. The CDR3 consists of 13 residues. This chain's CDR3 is CASSPRGGHEQYF. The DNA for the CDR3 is TGTGCCAGCAGCCCTCGGGGGGGTCACGAGCAGTACTTC.

This CDR3 is CSVDWNTEAFF. As DNA, the CDR3 is TGCAGCGTTGACTGGAACACTGAAGCTTTCTTT. The V gene is TRBV29-1, the J gene TRBJ1-1; unclear D gene. The CDR3 consists of 11 residues. Deletions cut 3 bases from V and 1 base from J, with 3 bases between. Germline CDR1 reads SQVTM; CDR2 reads ANQGSEA.

CDR3 DNA: TGTGCCAGCAGTTTGACAGGGTTGAACACTGAAGCTTTCTTT. This translates into CASSLTGLNTEAFF. The chain uses TRBV27 and TRBJ1-1, with 7 bases that match TRBD1. The trim removed 3 bases at V and 0 bases at J, leaving 1 base unmatched. The CDR3 loop spans 14 amino acids. The germline gives CDR1 MNHEY, CDR2 SMNVEV (reference sequence).

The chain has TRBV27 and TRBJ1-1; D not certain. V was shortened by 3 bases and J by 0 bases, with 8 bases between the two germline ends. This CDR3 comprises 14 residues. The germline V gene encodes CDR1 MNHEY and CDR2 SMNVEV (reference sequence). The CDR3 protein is CASSFGSLNTEAFF. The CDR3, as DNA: TGTGCCAGCAGTTTTGGTAGTTTGAACACTGAAGCTTTCTTT.

The DNA for the CDR3 is TGCGCCAGCAGCCAAGATGGGGGGTACAATGAGCAGTTCTTC. The encoded protein is CASSQDGGYNEQFF. V and J are TRBV4-1 and TRBJ2-1; maybe TRBD2 (6 bases). Trimming shortened V by 0 bases and J by 4 bases, and 7 bases separated the two germline ends. CDR1 is MGHRA and CDR2 is YSYEKL in the germline V gene. This CDR3 contains 14 residues.

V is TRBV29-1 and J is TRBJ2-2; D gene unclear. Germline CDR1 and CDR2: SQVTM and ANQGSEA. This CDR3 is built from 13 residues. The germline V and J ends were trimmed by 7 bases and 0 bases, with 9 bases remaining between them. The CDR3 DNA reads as TGCAGCGCCCTAAGCCCGAACACCGGGGAGCTGTTTTTT. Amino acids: CSALSPNTGELFF.

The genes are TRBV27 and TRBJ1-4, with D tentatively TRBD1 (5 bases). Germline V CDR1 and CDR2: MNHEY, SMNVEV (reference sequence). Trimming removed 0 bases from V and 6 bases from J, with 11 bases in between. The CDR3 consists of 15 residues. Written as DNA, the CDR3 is TGTGCCAGCAGTTTATCCCTCGGGGGATATGAAAAACTGTTTTTT. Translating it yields CASSLSLGGYEKLFF.

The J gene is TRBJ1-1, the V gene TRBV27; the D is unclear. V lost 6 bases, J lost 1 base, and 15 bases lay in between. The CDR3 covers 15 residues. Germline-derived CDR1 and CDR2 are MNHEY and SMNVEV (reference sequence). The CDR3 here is CASRRSPIQNTEAFF. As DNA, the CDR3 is TGTGCCAGCAGACGGTCGCCTATCCAGAACACTGAAGCTTTCTTT.

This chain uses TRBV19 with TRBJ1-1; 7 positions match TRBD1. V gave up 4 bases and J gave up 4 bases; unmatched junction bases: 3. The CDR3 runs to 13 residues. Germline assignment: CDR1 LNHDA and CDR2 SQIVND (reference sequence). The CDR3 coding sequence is TGTGCCAGTAGTAGTCAGGGGGGCACTGAAGCTTTCTTT. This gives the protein CASSSQGGTEAFF.

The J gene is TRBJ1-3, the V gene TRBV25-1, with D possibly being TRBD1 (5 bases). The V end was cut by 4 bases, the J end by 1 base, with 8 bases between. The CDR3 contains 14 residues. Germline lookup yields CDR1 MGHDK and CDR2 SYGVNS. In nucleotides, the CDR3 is TGTGCCAGCAGTGGGAGGGGTTCTGGAAACACCATATATTTT. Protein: CASSGRGSGNTIYF.

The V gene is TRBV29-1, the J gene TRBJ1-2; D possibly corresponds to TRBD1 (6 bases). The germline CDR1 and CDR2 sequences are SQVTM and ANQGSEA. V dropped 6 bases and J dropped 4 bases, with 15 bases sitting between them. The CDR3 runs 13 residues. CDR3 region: CSVRTDGAYGYTF. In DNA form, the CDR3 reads TGCAGCGTCCGGACAGACGGAGCCTATGGCTACACCTTC.

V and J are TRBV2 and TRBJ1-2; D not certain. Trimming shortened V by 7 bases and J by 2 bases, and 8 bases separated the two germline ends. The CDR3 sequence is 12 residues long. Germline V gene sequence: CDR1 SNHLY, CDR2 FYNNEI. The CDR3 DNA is TGTGCCAGCACTATACTGAACTATGGCTACACCTTC. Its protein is CASTILNYGYTF.

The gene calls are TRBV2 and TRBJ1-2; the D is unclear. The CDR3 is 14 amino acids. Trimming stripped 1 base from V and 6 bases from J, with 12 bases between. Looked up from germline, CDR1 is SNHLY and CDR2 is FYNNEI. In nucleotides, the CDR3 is TGTGCCAGCAGTGAAGGAGGGAACCTTCATGGCTACACCTTC. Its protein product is CASSEGGNLHGYTF.

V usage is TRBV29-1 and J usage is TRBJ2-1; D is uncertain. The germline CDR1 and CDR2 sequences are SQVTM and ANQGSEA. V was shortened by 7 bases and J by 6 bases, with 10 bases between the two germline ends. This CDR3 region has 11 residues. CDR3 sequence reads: CSGQVGNEQFF. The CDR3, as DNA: TGCAGCGGGCAGGTGGGCAATGAGCAGTTCTTC.

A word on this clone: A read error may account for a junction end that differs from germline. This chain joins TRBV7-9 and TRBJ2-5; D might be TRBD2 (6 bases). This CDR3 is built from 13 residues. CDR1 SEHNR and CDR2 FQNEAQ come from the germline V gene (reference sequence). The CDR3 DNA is TGTGCCAGCAGCCTAGCGTCAGGAGAGACCCAGTACTTC. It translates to CASSLASGETQYF.

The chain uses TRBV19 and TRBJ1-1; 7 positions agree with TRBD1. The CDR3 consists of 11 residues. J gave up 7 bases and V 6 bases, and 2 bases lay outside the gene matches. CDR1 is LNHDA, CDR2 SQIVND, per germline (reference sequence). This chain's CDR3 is CASRGQVEAFF. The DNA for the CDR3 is TGTGCCAGTAGAGGACAGGTTGAAGCTTTCTTT.

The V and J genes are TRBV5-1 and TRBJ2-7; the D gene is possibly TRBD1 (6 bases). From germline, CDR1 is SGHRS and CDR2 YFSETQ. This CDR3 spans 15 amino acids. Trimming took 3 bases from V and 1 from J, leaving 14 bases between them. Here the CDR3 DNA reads TGCGCCAGCAGCTCAACCTTCAGGGGATCCTACGAGCAGTACTTC. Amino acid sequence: CASSSTFRGSYEQYF.

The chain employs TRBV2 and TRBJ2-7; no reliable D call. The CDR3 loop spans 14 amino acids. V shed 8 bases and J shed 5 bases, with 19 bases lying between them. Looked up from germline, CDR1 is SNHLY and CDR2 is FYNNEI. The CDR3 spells CASQGARTAHEQYF. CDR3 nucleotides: TGTGCCAGCCAAGGCGCAAGAACAGCCCACGAGCAGTACTTC.

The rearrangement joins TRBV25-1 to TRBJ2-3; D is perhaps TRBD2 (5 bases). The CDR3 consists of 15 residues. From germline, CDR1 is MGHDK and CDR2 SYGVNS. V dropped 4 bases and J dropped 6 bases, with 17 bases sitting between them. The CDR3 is CASSGGRRVQDTQYF. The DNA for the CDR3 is TGTGCCAGCAGTGGAGGGCGAAGGGTGCAGGATACGCAGTATTTT.

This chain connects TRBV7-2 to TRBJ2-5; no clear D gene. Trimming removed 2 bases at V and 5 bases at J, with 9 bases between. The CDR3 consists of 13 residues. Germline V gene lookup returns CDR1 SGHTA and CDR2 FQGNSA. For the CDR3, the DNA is TGTGCCAGCAGCTTAATGGTGGAGGAGACCCAGTACTTC. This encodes CASSLMVEETQYF. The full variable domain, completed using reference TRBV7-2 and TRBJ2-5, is GAGVSQSPSNKVTEKGKDVELRCDPISGHTALYWYRQSLGQGLEFLIYFQGNSAPDKSGLPSDRFSAERTGGSVSTLTIQRTQQEDSAVYLCASSLMVEETQYFGPGTRLLVL.

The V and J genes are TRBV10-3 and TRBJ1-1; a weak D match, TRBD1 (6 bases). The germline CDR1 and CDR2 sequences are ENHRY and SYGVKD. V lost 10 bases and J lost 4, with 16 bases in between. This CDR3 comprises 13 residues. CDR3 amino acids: CANREGRGTEAFF. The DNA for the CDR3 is TGTGCCAACAGAGAGGGCAGGGGCACTGAAGCTTTCTTT.